This TCR beta chain was documented in a study of technical replicates of blood from a handful of donors. Method: immunoSEQ multiplex PCR; TCRdb's copy keeps in-frame clones and lacks some. The table records more than 80,000 clones, 90% to 96% of them present only once. CDR3 length: 15 residues. Germline values: CDR1 MGHRA, CDR2 YSYEKL. Deletions cut 4 bases from V and 7 bases from J, with 16 bases between. The sequence came from a human donor in good health. The sample was T cells isolated from PBMCs. The chain is built from TRBV4-1 and TRBJ1-4, with D tentatively TRBD1 (5 bases). The CDR3 loop is CASSRLQVLLEKLFF. The CDR3 DNA reads as TGCGCCAGCAGCCGTCTACAGGTTTTGCTTGAAAAACTGTTTTTT.